Below, 2 T cell receptor beta chains from the same sample are listed, as sequenced in a study of regulatory T cells in long-lasting Graves disease. Relying on iRepertoire HTBI primers and Arm-PCR of CDR3 regions, the team built TCR beta libraries. TCRdb ran MiXCR on the multiplex PCR reads and lists one entry per CDR3 protein. This table holds 300,000 to 400,000 distinct CDR3 sequences, around 17% found once. Time point noted: newly diagnosed GD, antithyroid drugs for less than 3 months. Following extraction of RNA from PBMCs, that RNA was used to make the TCR library. These data also featured in a second study, about T cells in Graves' hyperthyroidism and ophthalmopathy.

Source: peripheral blood mononuclear cells (PBMCs), taken at new diagnosis, from a patient treated with antithyroid drugs. These receptors were obtained from a man in his forties or fifties with Graves disease.

This clonotype was detected many times. V gene TRBV28 combines with J gene TRBJ1-1; a possible D gene is TRBD1 (6 bases). Germline loops: CDR1 MDHEN, CDR2 SYDVKM. The CDR3 sequence is 14 residues long. V lost 3 bases and J 0 bases, leaving 8 bases between the germline ends. The CDR3 here is CASSFGGLNTEAFF. DNA for the CDR3: TGTGCCAGCAGTTTTGGGGGCCTGAACACTGAAGCTTTCTTT.

This clonotype was recorded at least ten times. The chain carries TRBV28 and TRBJ2-5, with 7 bases matching TRBD1. With 7 bases clipped from V and 5 bases from J, the junction kept 10 bases outside the gene matches. CDR3 length: 14 residues. The germline V gene encodes CDR1 MDHEN and CDR2 SYDVKM. This CDR3 reads CASTVQGSWETQYF. Written as DNA, the CDR3 is TGTGCCAGCACAGTACAGGGGTCTTGGGAGACCCAGTACTTC.